Sequencing of this T cell receptor beta chain was carried out in a study of blood T cells in healthy people across ages (dated by TCRdb to between 2014 and 2016). Describing the broader study: In model experiments, template switching captured about one uniquely barcoded TCR beta cDNA molecule for every two T cells. Four age groups were formed from the donors: young (average approximately 15 years), middle-aged (more than 35), aged (roughly 59) and long-lived (about 80). Donors of different ages were randomly distributed across sequencing lanes to avoid experimental bias. Using deep sequencing normalized with unique cDNA molecular identifiers, the study measured how TCR beta repertoire diversity changes with age. Using the same blood draw, the study looked at two additional independent replicas of 1 million unique cDNA reads for two donors, one aged 18 to 30 and the other aged 80 or older.

This clonotype was observed at least ten times. Its antigen has not been determined. Qualities for individual bases were not recorded, and no much larger clone is one base off. Summary of the overall study and its limitations: A strong correlation was found between observed TCR beta diversity and the percentage of naive T cells measured by flow cytometry. Donor CMV infection status was unknown, potentially confounding age-related changes in expanded clonotypes. Compared with the aged group, more naive CD4+ T cells, fewer expanded clones and increased TCR diversity were shown by the long-lived group, suggesting age selection. Estimates of total diversity based on one million sequenced T cells were considered lower bounds and underestimates. Conclusive comparison of naive and antigen-experienced compartments was prevented by the profiling of bulk unsorted PBMCs. Observed TCR beta diversity per million T cells fell roughly linearly with age, and a significant reduction was already apparent by age about 36.

Library generation was performed with 5' RACE. Sequencing was performed on an Illumina HiSeq 2500. The second PCR ran for roughly 7 to 11 cycles and used a J-beta primer mix along with a sample-barcoded 5' primer. Each TCR beta cDNA molecule received a unique molecular identifier from a template-switch 5' adaptor carrying 12 random nucleotides. At least 3 million CDR3-containing paired-end reads were obtained from each sample. First-strand cDNA synthesis was performed from all RNA using the Mint cDNA synthesis kit, with priming by a TRBC-specific oligonucleotide. All cDNA was treated with uracil-DNA glycosylase and then went through a first 18-cycle PCR with the universal primers M1SS and BC2_uni_R. As for the authors' bioinformatics: Each sample was normalized by randomly selecting 1 million high-quality reads, each carrying a distinct molecular identifier. Instead of being binned into consensus sequences, reads that shared molecular identifiers were thrown out. CDR3 identification, clonotype clustering and error correction used MiTCR with a Q25 quality threshold and the strictest error-elimination algorithm. Lower-bound total TCR beta diversity was estimated with a nonparametric unseen species model using Euler transformation. The public reads were run again by TCRdb, first through fastp at Q25 and then through MiXCR, and only productive beta chains were kept. Records with the same CDR3 protein are collapsed into one entry carrying the most frequent genes and DNA. TCRdb's processing, not the authors', yielded these V and J calls. For this sample there are over 550,000 distinct CDR3 sequences; roughly 30% appear just once. Approximately 15% of the sample is taken by the ten largest.

The germline V gene specifies LGHNA as CDR1 and YSLEER as CDR2. From V the trimming removes 3 bases and from J it removes 1 base, while the gene matches leave 5 bases of the junction unaccounted for. Measured from the cysteine to the phenylalanine, the CDR3 is 15 residues long. The DNA shown is the 45-base CDR3, in frame from base 1. Donors were about 36 systemically healthy Caucasian individuals from Russia aged about 6 to 100 years. Ten milliliters of peripheral blood were drawn from each donor into EDTA-treated Vacutainer tubes. PBMCs were isolated by Ficoll-Paque density-gradient centrifugation, with at least 6 million obtained per sample. Total RNA was extracted from PBMCs with Trizol reagent, with at least 5.5 micrograms obtained per sample. Naive CD45RAhigh/CD27high T cell percentages were measured by flow cytometry on a PBMC aliquot from every donor.

The rearrangement combines TRBV4-3 with TRBJ1-2; 7 central bases correspond to TRBD1. The source is a woman of 80 years or more in good health. The sample comprised blood. The CDR3 protein: CASSQAGGGNYGYTF. The sequence in DNA is TGCGCCAGCAGCCAGGCAGGGGGGGGTAACTATGGCTACACCTTC.